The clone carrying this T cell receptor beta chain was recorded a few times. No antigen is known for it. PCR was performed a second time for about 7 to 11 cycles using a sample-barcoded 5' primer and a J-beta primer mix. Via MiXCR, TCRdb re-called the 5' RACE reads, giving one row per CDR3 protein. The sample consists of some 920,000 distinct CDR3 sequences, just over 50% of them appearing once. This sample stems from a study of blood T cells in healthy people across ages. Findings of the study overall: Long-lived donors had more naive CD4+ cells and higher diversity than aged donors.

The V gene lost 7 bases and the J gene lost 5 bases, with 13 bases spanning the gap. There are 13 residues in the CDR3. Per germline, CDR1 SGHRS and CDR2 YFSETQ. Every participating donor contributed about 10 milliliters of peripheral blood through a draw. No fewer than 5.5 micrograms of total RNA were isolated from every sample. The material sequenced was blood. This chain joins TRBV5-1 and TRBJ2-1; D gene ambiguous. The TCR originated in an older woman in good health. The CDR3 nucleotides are TGCGCCAGCGCCCGTTCGTTCGACAATGAGCAGTTCTTC. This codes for CASARSFDNEQFF. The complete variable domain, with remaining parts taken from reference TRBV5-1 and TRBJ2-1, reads KAGVTQTPRYLIKTRGQQVTLSCSPISGHRSVSWYQQTPGQGLQFLFEYFSETQRNKGNFPGRFSGRQFSNSRSEMNVSTLELGDSALYLCASARSFDNEQFFGPGTRLTVL.